The present T cell receptor (beta chain) was sequenced within a study of cytomegalovirus exposure and HLA in healthy donors. Study in general: Early on, a data release was issued that held some 85 million unique TCRs from HLA-typed donors.

The V gene lost 7 bases and the J gene lost 2 bases, with 15 bases spanning the gap. Germline CDR1 MNHEY, CDR2 SMNVEV (reference sequence). CDR3 length: 14 residues. This clone was seen just once. The target antigen is unknown. Overall study findings and caveats: Both high specificity and high sensitivity reportedly marked the classifier's diagnosis of cytomegalovirus status. Previous analysis showed most TCR beta V segments were productive about 87% or about 30% of the time.

13 Jbeta primers and 60 Vbeta primers were used for the PCR. In the original processing: A later analysis tallied 80 million to 100 million unique TCR beta chains, roughly 11 million of them shared. Here immunoSEQ multiplex PCR was the method, and the copy in TCRdb shows in-frame clones only, minus some. The V and J calls and clone size are taken from that table; D and trimming were inferred from the DNA. The profile shows 75,000 to 95,000 clones, just under 85% of them singletons. The chain combines TRBV27 with TRBJ2-7, with a tentative D call TRBD1 (5 bases). Sequenced material: PBMCs. The sequence was collected from a young woman in good health and CMV-seropositive. The CDR3 DNA is TGTGCCAGCAAATTATTGGACACCCCCTACGAGCAGTACTTC. It yields the protein CASKLLDTPYEQYF.